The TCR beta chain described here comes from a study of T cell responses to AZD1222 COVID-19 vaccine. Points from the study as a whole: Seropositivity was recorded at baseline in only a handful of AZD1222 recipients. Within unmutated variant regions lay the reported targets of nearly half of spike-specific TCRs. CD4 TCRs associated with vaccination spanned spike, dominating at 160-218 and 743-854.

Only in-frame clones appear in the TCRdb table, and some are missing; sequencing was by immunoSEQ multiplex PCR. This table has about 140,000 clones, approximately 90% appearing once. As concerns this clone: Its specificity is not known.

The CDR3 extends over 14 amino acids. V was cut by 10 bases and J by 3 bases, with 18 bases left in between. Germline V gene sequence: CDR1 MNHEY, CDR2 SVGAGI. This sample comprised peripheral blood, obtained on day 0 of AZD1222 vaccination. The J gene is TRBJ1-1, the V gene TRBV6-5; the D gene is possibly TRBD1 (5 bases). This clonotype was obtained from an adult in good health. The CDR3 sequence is CATARRGLDTEAFF. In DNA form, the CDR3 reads TGTGCCACTGCACGGAGGGGTTTAGACACTGAAGCTTTCTTT.